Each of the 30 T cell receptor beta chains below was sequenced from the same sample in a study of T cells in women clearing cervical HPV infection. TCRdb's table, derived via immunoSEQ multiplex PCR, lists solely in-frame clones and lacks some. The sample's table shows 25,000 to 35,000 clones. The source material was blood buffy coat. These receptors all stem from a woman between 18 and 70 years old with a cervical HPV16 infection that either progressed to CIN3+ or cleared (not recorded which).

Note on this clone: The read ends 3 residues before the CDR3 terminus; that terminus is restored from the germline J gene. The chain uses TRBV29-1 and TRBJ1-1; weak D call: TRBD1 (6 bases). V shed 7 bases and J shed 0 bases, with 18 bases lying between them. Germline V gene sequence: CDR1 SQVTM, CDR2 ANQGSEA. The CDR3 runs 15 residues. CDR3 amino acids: CSGGPGWGMNTEAFF. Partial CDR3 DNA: TGCAGCGGGGGGCCGGGGTGGGGCATGAACACTGAA.

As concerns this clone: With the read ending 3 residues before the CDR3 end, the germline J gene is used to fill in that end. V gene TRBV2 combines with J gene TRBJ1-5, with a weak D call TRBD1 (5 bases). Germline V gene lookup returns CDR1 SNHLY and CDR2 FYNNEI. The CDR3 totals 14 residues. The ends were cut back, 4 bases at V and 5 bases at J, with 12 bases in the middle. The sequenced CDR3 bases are TGTGCCAGCAGTGGTCGACAGCGAGATCAGCCC. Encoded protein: CASSGRQRDQP. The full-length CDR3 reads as CASSGRQRDQPQHF.

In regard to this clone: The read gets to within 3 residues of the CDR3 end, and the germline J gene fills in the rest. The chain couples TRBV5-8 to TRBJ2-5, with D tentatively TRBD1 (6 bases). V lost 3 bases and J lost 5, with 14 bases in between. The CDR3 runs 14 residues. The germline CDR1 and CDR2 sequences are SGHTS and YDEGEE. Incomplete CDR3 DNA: TGTGCCAGCAGCTCGCAGGGGCACTACGAGACC. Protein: CASSSQGHYET. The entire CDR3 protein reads CASSSQGHYETQYF.

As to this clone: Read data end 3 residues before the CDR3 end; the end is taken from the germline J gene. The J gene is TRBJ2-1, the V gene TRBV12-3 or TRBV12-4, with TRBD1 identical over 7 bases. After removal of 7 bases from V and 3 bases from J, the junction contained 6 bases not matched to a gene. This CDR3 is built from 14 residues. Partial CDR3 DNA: TGTGCCAGCATTCGGGACAGCGGCTACAATGAG. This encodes CASIRDSGYNE. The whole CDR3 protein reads CASIRDSGYNEQFF.

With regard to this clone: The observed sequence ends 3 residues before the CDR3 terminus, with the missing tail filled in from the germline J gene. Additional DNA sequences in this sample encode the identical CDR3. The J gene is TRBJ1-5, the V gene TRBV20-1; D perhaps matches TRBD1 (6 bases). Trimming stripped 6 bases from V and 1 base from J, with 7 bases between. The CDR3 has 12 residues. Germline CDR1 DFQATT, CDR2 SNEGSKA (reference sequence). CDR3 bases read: TGCAGTGCCGGACAGAGCAATCAGCCC. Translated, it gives CSAGQSNQP. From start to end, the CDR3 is CSAGQSNQPQHF.

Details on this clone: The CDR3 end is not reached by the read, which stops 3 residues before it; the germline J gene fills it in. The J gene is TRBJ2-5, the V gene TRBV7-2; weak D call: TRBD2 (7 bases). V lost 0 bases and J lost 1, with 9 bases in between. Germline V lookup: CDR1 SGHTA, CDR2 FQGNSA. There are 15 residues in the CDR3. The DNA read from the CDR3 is TGTGCCAGCAGCTTAGCGGGGGGGCTCCAAGAGACC. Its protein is CASSLAGGLQET. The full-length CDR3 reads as CASSLAGGLQETQYF. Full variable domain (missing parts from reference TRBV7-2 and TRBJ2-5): GAGVSQSPSNKVTEKGKDVELRCDPISGHTALYWYRQSLGQGLEFLIYFQGNSAPDKSGLPSDRFSAERTGGSVSTLTIQRTQQEDSAVYLCASSLAGGLQETQYFGPGTRLLVL.

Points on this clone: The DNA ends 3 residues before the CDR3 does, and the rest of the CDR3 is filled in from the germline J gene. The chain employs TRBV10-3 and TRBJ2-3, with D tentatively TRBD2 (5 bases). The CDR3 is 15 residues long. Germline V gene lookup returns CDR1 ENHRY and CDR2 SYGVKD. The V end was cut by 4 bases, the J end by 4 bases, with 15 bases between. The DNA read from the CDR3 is TGTGCCATCAGTGCGGACTTTTATTTAGCAGATACG. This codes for CAISADFYLADT. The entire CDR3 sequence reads CAISADFYLADTQYF.

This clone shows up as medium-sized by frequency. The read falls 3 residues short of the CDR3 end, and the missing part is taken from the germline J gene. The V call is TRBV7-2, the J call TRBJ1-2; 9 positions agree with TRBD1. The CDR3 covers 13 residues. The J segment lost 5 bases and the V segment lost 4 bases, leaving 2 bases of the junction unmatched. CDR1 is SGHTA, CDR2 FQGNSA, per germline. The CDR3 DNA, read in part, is TGTGCCAGCAGCTCGGGACAGGGATATGGC. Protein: CASSSGQGYG. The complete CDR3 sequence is CASSSGQGYGYTF. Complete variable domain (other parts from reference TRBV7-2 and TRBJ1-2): GAGVSQSPSNKVTEKGKDVELRCDPISGHTALYWYRQSLGQGLEFLIYFQGNSAPDKSGLPSDRFSAERTGGSVSTLTIQRTQQEDSAVYLCASSSGQGYGYTFGSGTRLTVV.

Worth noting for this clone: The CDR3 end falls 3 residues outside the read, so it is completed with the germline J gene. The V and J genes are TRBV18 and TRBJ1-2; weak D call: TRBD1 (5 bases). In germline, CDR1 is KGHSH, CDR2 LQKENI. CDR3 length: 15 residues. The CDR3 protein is CASSPDSGSADTYTF. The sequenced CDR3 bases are TGTGCCAGCTCCCCAGACAGCGGGAGTGCAGATACC.

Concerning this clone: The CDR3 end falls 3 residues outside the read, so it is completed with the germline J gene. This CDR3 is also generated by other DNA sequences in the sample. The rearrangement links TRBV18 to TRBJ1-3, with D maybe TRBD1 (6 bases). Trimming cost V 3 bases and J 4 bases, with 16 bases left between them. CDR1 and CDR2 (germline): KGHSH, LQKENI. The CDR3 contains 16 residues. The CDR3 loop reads CASSPGGGEIGNTIYF. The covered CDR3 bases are TGTGCCAGCTCACCTGGCGGGGGCGAAATCGGAAACACC.

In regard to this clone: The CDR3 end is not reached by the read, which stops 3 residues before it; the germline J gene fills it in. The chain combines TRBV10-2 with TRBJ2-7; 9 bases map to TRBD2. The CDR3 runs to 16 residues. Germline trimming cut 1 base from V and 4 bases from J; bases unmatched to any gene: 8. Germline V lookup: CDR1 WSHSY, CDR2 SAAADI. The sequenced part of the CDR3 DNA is TGCGCCAGCAGTGAGTTCCTAGCGGGACCTTCTTACGAG. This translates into CASSEFLAGPSYE. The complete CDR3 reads CASSEFLAGPSYEQYF.

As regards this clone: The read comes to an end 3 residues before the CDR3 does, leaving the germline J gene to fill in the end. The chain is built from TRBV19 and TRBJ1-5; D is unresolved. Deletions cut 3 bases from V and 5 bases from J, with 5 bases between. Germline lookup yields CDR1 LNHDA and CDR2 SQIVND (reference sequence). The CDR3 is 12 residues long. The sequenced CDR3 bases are TGTGCCAGTAGTATTGGCCATCAGCCC. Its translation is CASSIGHQP. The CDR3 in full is CASSIGHQPQHF.

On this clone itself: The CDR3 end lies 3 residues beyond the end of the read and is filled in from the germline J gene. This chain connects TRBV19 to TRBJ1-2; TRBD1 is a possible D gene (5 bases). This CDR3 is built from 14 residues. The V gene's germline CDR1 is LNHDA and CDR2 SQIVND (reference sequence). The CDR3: CASSLAGVYNDYTF. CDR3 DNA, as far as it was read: TGTGCCAGTAGTTTGGCGGGGGTTTACAATGAC.

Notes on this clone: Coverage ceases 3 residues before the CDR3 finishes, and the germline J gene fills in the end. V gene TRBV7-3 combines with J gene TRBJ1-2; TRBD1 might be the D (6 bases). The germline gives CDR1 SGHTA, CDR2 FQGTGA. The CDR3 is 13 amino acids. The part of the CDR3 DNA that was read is TGTGCCAGCAGCTTAAGGCAGGGGAATGAC. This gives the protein CASSLRQGND. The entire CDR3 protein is CASSLRQGNDYTF.

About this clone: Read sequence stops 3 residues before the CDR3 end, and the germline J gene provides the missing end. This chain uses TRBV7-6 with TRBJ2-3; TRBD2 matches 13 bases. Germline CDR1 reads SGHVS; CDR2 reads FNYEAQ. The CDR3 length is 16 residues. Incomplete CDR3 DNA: TGTGCCAGCAGCTCCACGACTAGCGGGAGGCCCCAGACG. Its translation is CASSSTTSGRPQT. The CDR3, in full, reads CASSSTTSGRPQTQYF.

CDR3 amino acids: CASSLGAVTDTYTF. CDR3 DNA, as far as it was read: TGTGCCAGCAGCTTAGGAGCGGTCACAGATACC. The chain is built from TRBV7-2 and TRBJ1-2; D unresolved. Read sequence stops 3 residues before the CDR3 end, and the germline J gene provides the missing end. The CDR3 spans 14 residues. CDR1 and CDR2 from the germline V gene are SGHTA and FQGNSA.

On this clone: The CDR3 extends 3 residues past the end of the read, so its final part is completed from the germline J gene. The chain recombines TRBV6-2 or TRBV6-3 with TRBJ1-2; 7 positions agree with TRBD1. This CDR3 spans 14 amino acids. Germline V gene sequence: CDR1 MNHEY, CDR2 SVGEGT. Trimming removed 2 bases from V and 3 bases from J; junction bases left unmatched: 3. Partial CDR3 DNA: TGTGCCAGCAGTTACGGGACAGACTACTATGGC. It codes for CASSYGTDYYG. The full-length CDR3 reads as CASSYGTDYYGYTF.

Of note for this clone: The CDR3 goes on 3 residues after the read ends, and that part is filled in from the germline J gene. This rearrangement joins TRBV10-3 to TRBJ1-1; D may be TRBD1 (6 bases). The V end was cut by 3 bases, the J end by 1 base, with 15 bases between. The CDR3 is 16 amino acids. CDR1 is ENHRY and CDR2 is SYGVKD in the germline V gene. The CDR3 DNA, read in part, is TGTGCCATCAGTGAACCGGGGGGGCCTTCGAACACTGAA. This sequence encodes CAISEPGGPSNTE. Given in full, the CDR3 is CAISEPGGPSNTEAFF.

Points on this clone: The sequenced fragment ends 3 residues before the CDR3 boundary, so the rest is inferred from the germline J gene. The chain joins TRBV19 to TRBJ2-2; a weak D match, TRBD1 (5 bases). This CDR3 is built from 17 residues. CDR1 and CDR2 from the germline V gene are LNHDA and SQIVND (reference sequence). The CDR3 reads CASSPPLVLPGANVLFF. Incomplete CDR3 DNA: TGTGCCAGTAGTCCCCCCTTAGTACTGCCTGGGGCCAACGTG.

The covered CDR3 bases are TGTGCCAGCTCACCACCTTTTGGAGGGGGCGCGGCCGAA. This translates into CASSPPFGGGAAE. The complete CDR3 protein is CASSPPFGGGAAEAFF. The chain uses TRBV18 and TRBJ1-1, with 7 positions matching TRBD1. The read halts 3 residues ahead of the CDR3 end, with the missing end drawn from the germline J gene. The CDR3 totals 16 residues. Germline V CDR1 and CDR2: KGHSH, LQKENI.

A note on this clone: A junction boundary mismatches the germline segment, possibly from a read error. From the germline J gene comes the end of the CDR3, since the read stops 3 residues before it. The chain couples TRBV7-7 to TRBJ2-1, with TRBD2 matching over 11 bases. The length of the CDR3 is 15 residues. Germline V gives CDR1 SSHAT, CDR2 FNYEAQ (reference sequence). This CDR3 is CASSYGTSGSNEQFF. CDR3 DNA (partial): TGTGCTAGCAGCTACGGGACTAGCGGATCCAATGAG. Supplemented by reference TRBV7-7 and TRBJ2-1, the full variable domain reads GAGVSQSPRYKVTKRGQDVTLRCDPISSHATLYWYQQALGQGPEFLTYFNYEAQPDKSGLPSDRFSAERPEGSISTLTIQRTEQRDSAMYRCASSYGTSGSNEQFFGPGTRLTVL.

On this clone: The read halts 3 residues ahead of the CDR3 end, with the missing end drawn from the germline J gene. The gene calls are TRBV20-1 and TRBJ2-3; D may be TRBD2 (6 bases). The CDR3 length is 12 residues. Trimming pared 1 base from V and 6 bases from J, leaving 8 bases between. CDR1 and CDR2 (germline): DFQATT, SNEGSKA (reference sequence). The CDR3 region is CSARVGGDTQYF. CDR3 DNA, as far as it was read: TGCAGTGCTAGAGTGGGGGGTGATACG.

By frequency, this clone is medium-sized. CDR3 DNA (partial): TGTGCCAGCTCAGGATTCCAGCGCGAGGATACG. This codes for CASSGFQREDT. The whole CDR3 is CASSGFQREDTQYF. The chain recombines TRBV18 with TRBJ2-3; no definite D call. The CDR3 is cut off 3 residues early in the read; its end comes from the germline J gene. CDR1 and CDR2 from the germline V gene are KGHSH and LQKENI. Trimming stripped 5 bases from V and 6 bases from J, with 15 bases between. The CDR3 loop spans 14 amino acids.

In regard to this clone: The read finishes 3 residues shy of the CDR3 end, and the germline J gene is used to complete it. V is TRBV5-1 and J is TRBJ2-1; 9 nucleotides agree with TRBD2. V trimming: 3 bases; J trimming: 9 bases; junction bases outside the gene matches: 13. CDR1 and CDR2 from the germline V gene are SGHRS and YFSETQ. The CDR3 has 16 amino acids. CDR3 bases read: TGCGCCAGCAGCTCCGCGGGTAGCGGGAGAAGAGGTGAG. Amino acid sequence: CASSSAGSGRRGE. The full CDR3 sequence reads CASSSAGSGRRGEQFF.

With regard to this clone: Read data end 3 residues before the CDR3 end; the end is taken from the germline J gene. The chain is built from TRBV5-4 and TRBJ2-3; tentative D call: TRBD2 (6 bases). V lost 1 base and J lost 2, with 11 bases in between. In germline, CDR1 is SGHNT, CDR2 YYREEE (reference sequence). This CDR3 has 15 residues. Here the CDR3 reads CASSLPRGTTDTQYF. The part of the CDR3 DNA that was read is TGTGCCAGCAGCTTGCCACGGGGGACCACAGATACG.

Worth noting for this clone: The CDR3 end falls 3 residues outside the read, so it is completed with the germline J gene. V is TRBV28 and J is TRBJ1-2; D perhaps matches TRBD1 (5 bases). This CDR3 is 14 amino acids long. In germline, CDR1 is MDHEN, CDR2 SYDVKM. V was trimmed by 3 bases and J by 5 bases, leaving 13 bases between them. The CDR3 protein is CASSLGQGRYGYTF. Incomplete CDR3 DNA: TGTGCCAGCAGTTTGGGGCAGGGAAGATATGGC.

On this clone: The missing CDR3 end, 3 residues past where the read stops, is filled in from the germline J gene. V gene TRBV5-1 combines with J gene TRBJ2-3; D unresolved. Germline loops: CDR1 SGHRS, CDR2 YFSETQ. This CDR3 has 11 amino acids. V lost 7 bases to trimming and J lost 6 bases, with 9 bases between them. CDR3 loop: CASFERDTQYF. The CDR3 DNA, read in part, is TGCGCCAGCTTCGAAAGGGATACG.

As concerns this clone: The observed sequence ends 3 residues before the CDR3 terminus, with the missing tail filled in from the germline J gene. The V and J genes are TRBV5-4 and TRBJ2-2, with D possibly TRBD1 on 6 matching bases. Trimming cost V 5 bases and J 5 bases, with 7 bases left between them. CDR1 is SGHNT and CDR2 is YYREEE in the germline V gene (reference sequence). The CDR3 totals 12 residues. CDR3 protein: CASRQGTGELFF. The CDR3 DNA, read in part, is TGTGCCAGCAGACAGGGTACCGGGGAG.

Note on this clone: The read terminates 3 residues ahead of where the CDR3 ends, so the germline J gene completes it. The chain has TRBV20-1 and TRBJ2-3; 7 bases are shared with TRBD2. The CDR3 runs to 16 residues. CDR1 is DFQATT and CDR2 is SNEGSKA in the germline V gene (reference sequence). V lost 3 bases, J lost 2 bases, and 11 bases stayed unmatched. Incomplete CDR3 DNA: TGCAGTGCTAGGGATTGGGCTAGCGGCCTCACAGATACG. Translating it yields CSARDWASGLTDT. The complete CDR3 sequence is CSARDWASGLTDTQYF.

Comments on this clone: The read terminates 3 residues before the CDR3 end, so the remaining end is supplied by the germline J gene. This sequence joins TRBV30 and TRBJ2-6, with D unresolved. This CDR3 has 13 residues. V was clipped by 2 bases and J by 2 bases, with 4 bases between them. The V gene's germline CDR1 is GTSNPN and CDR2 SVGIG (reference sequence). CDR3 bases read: TGTGCCTGGAGTTTAGCTGGGGCCAACGTC. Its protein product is CAWSLAGANV. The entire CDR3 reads CAWSLAGANVLTF.